This is a list of T cell receptor beta chains from one sample in a study of beta chain features in type 1 diabetes. Clones were sequenced by immunoSEQ multiplex PCR, and TCRdb holds only the in-frame ones, with some missing. The table lists hundreds of thousands of clones, around an eighth of them singletons. The source material was naive CD4+ T cells from blood. These TCRs come from a man aged 18 to 30 with type 1 diabetes. CDR3s include the opening cysteine and the closing phenylalanine or tryptophan. Each record gives: V gene, clone size, J gene, CDR3 protein. The size entry is marked missing in some rows and otherwise reads once, few, many or a size class.

TRBV10-2	.	TRBJ1-2	CASSPSQGANYGYTF
TRBV10-3	few	TRBJ2-3	CATAVLTGGDTQYF
TRBV6-6	.	TRBJ2-5	CAISESTETQYF
TRBV4-1	few	TRBJ2-5	CASSLTSTETQYF
TRBV7-7	.	TRBJ2-1	CASSSDRYNEQFF
TRBV2	.	TRBJ2-3	CASQNARGGDTDTQYF
TRBV4-1	.	TRBJ2-2	CASSQVDRNAGELFF
TRBV19	.	TRBJ1-2	CASIGRGYGYTF
TRBV4-1	few	TRBJ1-2	CASSLTGQNYGYTF
TRBV7-9	few	TRBJ2-5	CASSLAQSETQYF
TRBV20-1	.	TRBJ2-2	CSATRGGELFF
TRBV11-2	.	TRBJ2-5	CASSLIPGDTGGETQYF
TRBV10-3	few	TRBJ2-3	CAITGQGRDTQYF
TRBV21-1	.	TRBJ2-2	CASSPRQGLPNTGELFF
TRBV25-1	.	TRBJ1-1	CASSVGGGEAFF
TRBV2	few	TRBJ2-1	CASSRSYNEQFF
TRBV6-5	.	TRBJ1-3	CASSYSYRQGNTIYF
TRBV28	few	TRBJ2-7	CASKLAGVREQYF
TRBV6-6	few	TRBJ2-7	CASRLETGGPHEQYF
TRBV13	.	TRBJ1-4	CASSLGFQGGLFF
TRBV5-1	.	TRBJ2-1	CASSYDRANNEQFF
TRBV30	.	TRBJ1-5	CAWSTDSNQPQHF
TRBV30	.	TRBJ2-2	CAWSVRRPTGELFF
TRBV21-1	few	TRBJ1-4	CASSRSAQGGEKLFF
TRBV30	few	TRBJ2-3	CAWTSGDTQYF
TRBV30	few	TRBJ1-1	CAWSVKGASTEAFF
TRBV14	few	TRBJ2-3	CASSRGLVTDTQYF
TRBV28	.	TRBJ2-1	CASTSGTGVGEQFF
TRBV5-1	few	TRBJ2-2	CASSPPPGELFF
TRBV6-1	.	TRBJ1-2	CASSVGLTGQGGYGYTF
TRBV5-6	few	TRBJ1-2	CASSLPQAQVYGYTF
TRBV2	few	TRBJ1-6	CASSDLTGDNSPLHF
TRBV13	.	TRBJ1-2	CASRNRGSLGYTF
TRBV7-9	few	TRBJ1-4	CASSREGEKLFF
TRBV28	.	TRBJ1-5	CASSGQPQHF
TRBV15	.	TRBJ1-1	CATTGGAGREAFF
TRBV5-4	.	TRBJ2-3	CASSSPGQGELWGTQYF
TRBV5-1	few	TRBJ1-2	CASSFGTGMRGYTF
TRBV9	.	TRBJ2-1	CASSVGMRIDNNEQFF
TRBV6-5	few	TRBJ1-2	CASRTGDYGYTF
TRBV1	.	TRBJ1-4	CTSSQRSTREKLFF
TRBV20-1	.	TRBJ1-2	CSALDGYTF
TRBV7-3	.	TRBJ2-5	CASSTTYQETQYF
TRBV30	few	TRBJ1-4	CAWTQVANEKLFF
TRBV4-2	few	TRBJ2-5	CASSQTLGETQYF